The table lists the clone carrying this T cell receptor beta chain with a few counts. These data belong to a study of T-cell reconstitution after alpha-beta-depleted transplantation in children. Unique molecular identifiers were incorporated when the TCRbeta library was constructed. One entry per CDR3 protein, called by TCRdb with MiXCR from the PCR reads. This repertoire shows roughly 350,000 distinct CDR3 sequences, under 13% found once; its top ten account for roughly 2.5%. The trim removed 6 bases at V and 4 bases at J, leaving 5 bases unmatched. Germline V gene data show CDR1 as DFQATT and CDR2 as SNEGSKA (reference sequence). CDR3 length: 12 residues.

This chain joins TRBV20-1 and TRBJ2-5; TRBD1 aligns across 7 bases. The source of this sequence is a human donor who donated a stem cell graft to a child with acute lymphoblastic leukemia. The material was PBMCs from the stem cell graft donor, obtained from the stem cell graft. CDR3 protein: CSASDRRETQYF. CDR3 sequence (DNA): TGCAGTGCCTCGGACAGGAGAGAGACCCAGTACTTC.